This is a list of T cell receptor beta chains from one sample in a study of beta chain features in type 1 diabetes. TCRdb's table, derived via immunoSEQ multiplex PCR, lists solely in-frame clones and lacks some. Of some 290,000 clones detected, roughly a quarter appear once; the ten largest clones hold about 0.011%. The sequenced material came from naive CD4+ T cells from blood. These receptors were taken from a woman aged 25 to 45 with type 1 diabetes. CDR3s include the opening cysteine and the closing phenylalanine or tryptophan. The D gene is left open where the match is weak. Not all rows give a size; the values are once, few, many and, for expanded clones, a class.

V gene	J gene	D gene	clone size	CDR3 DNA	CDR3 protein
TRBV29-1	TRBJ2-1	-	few	TGCAGCGTTGTGGGGGGAGATGGAGCGTCGAATGAGCAGTTCTTC	CSVVGGDGASNEQFF
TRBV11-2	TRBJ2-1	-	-	TGTGCCAGCAGCTTGGTTGGACAGAGCTCCTACAATGAGCAGTTCTTC	CASSLVGQSSYNEQFF
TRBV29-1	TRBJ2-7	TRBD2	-	TGCAGCTTCCAGACTAGCGGGGGGAATACGTACTTC	CSFQTSGGNTYF
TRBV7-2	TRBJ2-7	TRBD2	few	TGTGCCAGCAGCTTAGGGCTGGGACTAGCGACGTACGAGCAGTACTTC	CASSLGLGLATYEQYF
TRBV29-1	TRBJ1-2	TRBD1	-	TGCAGCGCGCCGCGACAGGGAAAGAACTATGGCTACACCTTC	CSAPRQGKNYGYTF
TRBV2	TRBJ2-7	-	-	TGTGCCAGCAGTGAATTGGGAGACGGCTACGAGCAGTACTTC	CASSELGDGYEQYF
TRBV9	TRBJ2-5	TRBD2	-	TGTGCCAGCAGCGTGGGACTAGCGGAAACGTACCAAGAGACCCAGTACTTC	CASSVGLAETYQETQYF
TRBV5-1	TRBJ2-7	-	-	TGCGCCAGCAGCCCTAGTGGAGCCCTTGGCTACGAGCAGTACTTC	CASSPSGALGYEQYF
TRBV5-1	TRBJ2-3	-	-	TGCGCCAGCCCGGGCAGCGGAGCGCAGTATTTT	CASPGSGAQYF
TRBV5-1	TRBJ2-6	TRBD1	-	TGCGCCAGCATGTTTACGCGGACAGGGGACCCCTCTGGGGCCAACGTCCTGACTTTC	CASMFTRTGDPSGANVLTF
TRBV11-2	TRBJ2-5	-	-	TGTGCCAGCAGAGACGTCACAGGAGGGGAGGAGACCCAGTACTTC	CASRDVTGGEETQYF
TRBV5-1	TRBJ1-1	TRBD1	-	TGCGCCAGCAGGTCGACAGGGAGTAACACTGAAGCTTTCTTT	CASRSTGSNTEAFF
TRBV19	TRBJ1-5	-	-	TGTGCCAGTAGTATTCTCAATCAGCCCCAGCATTTT	CASSILNQPQHF
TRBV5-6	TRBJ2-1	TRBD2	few	TGTGCCAGCAGCTGGGGACTAGCGGGAGGAAATGAGCAGTTCTTC	CASSWGLAGGNEQFF
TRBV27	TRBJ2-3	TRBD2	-	TGTGCCAGCCAGGAAGCGGGAGCGGCAGATACGCAGTATTTT	CASQEAGAADTQYF
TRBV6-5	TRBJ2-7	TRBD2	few	TGTGCCAGCAGTTCACTCAGCGGGAGCTACGAGCAGTACTTC	CASSSLSGSYEQYF
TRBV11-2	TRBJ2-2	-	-	TGTGCCAGCAGCTTAATTCGGGTTGCGGGCGTGGAGAAGCTGTTTTTT	CASSLIRVAGVEKLFF
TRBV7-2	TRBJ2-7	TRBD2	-	TGTGCCAGCAGCTTAACTAGCGGGAGTTACGAGCAGTACTTC	CASSLTSGSYEQYF
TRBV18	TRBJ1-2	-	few	TGTGCCAGCTCACCCGGCCGGGATGGCTACACCTTC	CASSPGRDGYTF
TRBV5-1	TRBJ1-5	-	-	TGCGCCAGCAGCTTGGACGGTAGCAATCAGCCCCAGCATTTT	CASSLDGSNQPQHF
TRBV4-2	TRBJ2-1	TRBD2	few	TGTGCCAGCAGCCGGACTAGCTGGACGGGGTACAATGAGCAGTTCTTC	CASSRTSWTGYNEQFF
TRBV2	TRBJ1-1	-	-	TGTGCCAGCAGTGCGGCAGGGGTAACTGAAGCTTTCTTT	CASSAAGVTEAFF
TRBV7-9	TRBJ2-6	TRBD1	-	TGTGCCAGCAGCTTACCGGACAGGGCCGATGGGGCCAACGTCCTGACTTTC	CASSLPDRADGANVLTF
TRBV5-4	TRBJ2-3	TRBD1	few	TGTGCCAGCAGCACCGGACAGGGCCGCACAGATACGCAGTATTTT	CASSTGQGRTDTQYF
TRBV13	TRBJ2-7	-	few	TGTGCCAGCAGCTTTGCGGGTAGGAGCTCCTACGAGCAGTACTTC	CASSFAGRSSYEQYF
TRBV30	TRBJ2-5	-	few	TGTGCCTCAGGGGTGCGAGAGACCCAGTACTTC	CASGVRETQYF
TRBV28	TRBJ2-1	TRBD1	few	TGTGCCAGCAGTTTGATCGCAGGGGGCGCGAGGTTCAATGAGCAGTTCTTC	CASSLIAGGARFNEQFF
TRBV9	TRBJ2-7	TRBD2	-	TGTGCCAGCAGCGTAGGTGGACTAGCGGGCTCCTACGAGCAGTACTTC	CASSVGGLAGSYEQYF
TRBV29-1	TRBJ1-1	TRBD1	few	TGCAGCGTTCAATCACAGGGGTACACTGAAGCTTTCTTT	CSVQSQGYTEAFF
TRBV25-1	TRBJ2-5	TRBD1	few	TGTGCCAGCAGTGACCCCAGGGGGAGCGGAGAGACCCAGTACTTC	CASSDPRGSGETQYF
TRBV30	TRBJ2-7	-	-	TGTGCCTGGAGTCTATCATCCTACGAGCAGTACTTC	CAWSLSSYEQYF
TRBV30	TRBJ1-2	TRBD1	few	TGTGCCTGGAGTCAGGGACAGTACTATGGCTACACCTTC	CAWSQGQYYGYTF
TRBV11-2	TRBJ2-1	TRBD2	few	TGTGCCAGCAGCCTCAGACTAGCCGTCTACAATGAGCAGTTCTTC	CASSLRLAVYNEQFF
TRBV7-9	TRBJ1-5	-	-	TGTGCCAGCAGCTTATATTACGGGGATGGCAATCAGCCCCAGCATTTT	CASSLYYGDGNQPQHF
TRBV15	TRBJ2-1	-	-	TGTGCCACGTCGTCCCCCTCCTACAATGAGCAGTTCTTC	CATSSPSYNEQFF
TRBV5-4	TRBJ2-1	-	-	TGTGCCAGCAGCTTACAGGGACCCTACAATGAGCAGTTCTTC	CASSLQGPYNEQFF
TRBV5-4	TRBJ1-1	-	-	TGTGCCAGCAGCCCCCGGAACACTGAAGCTTTCTTT	CASSPRNTEAFF
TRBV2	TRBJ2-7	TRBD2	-	TGTGCCAGCAGTGCATCTAGCGGGAGACACGAGCAGTACTTC	CASSASSGRHEQYF
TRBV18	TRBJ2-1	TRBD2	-	TGTGCCAGCTCACCTACTCTAGCGGGAGCCTACAATGAGCAGTTCTTC	CASSPTLAGAYNEQFF